The TCR beta chain under discussion was sequenced for a study of blood T cell repertoires in COVID-19. Overall study context: Some COVID-19 samples were acute and others convalescent; all came from the United States, Italy and Spain.

The data were produced by immunoSEQ multiplex PCR, yet TCRdb's version contains in-frame clones alone and is incomplete. The sample yields roughly 140,000 clones, 70% to 90% seen once. The CDR3 loop spans 13 amino acids. V was trimmed by 3 bases and J by 8 bases, leaving 10 bases between them. Per germline, CDR1 MDHEN and CDR2 SYDVKM. The sequencing input was peripheral blood. The receptor comes from a human donor in a cohort sampled during active COVID-19. V usage is TRBV28 and J usage is TRBJ2-2; D call uncertain. The CDR3 DNA is TGTGCCAGCAGTTTTATCCTTACTGGGGAGCTGTTTTTT. It yields the protein CASSFILTGELFF.